What follows are 29 T cell receptor beta chains derived from one specimen sequenced in a study of cytomegalovirus exposure and HLA in healthy donors. PCR involved 60 Vbeta and 13 Jbeta primers. The method was immunoSEQ multiplex PCR; TCRdb's version includes in-frame clones alone and lacks a portion of them. Of around 130,000 clones listed, about 84% are singletons. The material sequenced was PBMCs. Every receptor here comes from a boy aged 10-17 years in good health and CMV-seronegative.

This chain joins TRBV5-4 and TRBJ2-1; 10 bases match TRBD2. Germline V gene data show CDR1 as SGHNT and CDR2 as YYREEE (reference sequence). The CDR3 runs 16 residues. Losses at the gene ends were 4 bases for V and 4 bases for J; bases not matched to a gene: 8. CDR3: CASSLGTSGVYNEQFF. The DNA of the CDR3 is TGTGCCAGCAGCCTAGGTACTAGCGGGGTATACAATGAGCAGTTCTTC.

As for this clone: Other nucleotide sequences in the sample specify the same CDR3. The gene calls are TRBV30 and TRBJ1-3, with TRBD1 matching 8 bases. This CDR3 is built from 17 residues. V dropped 3 bases and J dropped 0; count of bases not matched to a gene: 10. CDR1 is GTSNPN and CDR2 is SVGIG in the germline V gene (reference sequence). The CDR3 region is CAWSEGTGGFSGNTIYF. The DNA of the CDR3 is TGTGCCTGGAGCGAAGGGACAGGAGGATTCTCTGGAAACACCATATATTTT.

The chain carries TRBV6-5 and TRBJ2-1; 12 bases are shared with TRBD2. Trimming took 4 bases from V and 9 from J; bases not matched to a gene: 4. The CDR3 contains 14 residues. Germline V lookup: CDR1 MNHEY, CDR2 SVGAGI. The CDR3 coding sequence is TGTGCCAGCAGTTCCCTAGCGGGAGGGCGTGAGCAGTTCTTC. Translated, it gives CASSSLAGGREQFF.

V is TRBV6-6 and J is TRBJ2-2, with D possibly matching TRBD2 (6 bases). The V end lost 3 bases, the J end lost 0 bases, and 11 bases lay between the germline ends. In germline, CDR1 is MNHNY, CDR2 SVGAGI (reference sequence). The CDR3 sequence is 16 residues long. CDR3 DNA sequence: TGTGCCAGCAGTTATGGACTAACTCCGAACACCGGGGAGCTGTTTTTT. It is translated as CASSYGLTPNTGELFF.

The chain couples TRBV5-1 to TRBJ2-2; 7 bases agree with TRBD1. Per germline, CDR1 SGHRS and CDR2 YFSETQ. V lost 0 bases to trimming and J lost 4 bases; unmatched junction nucleotides: 12. This CDR3 comprises 18 residues. CDR3 residues: CASSLGGGTGKGTGELFF. The CDR3 DNA is TGCGCCAGCAGCTTGGGAGGGGGCACTGGGAAAGGCACCGGGGAGCTGTTTTTT.

This clone was recorded a few times. This chain joins TRBV19 and TRBJ1-2; 7 bases map to TRBD1. This CDR3 has 12 amino acids. V shed 7 bases and J 4 bases; nucleotides not matched to a gene: 3. Germline loops: CDR1 LNHDA, CDR2 SQIVND (reference sequence). The CDR3 DNA is TGTGCCAGTACCGGGGACAGCTATGGCTACACCTTC. Translated: CASTGDSYGYTF. The whole variable domain, filled in from reference TRBV19 and TRBJ1-2, reads DGGITQSPKYLFRKEGQNVTLSCEQNLNHDAMYWYRQDPGQGLRLIYYSQIVNDFQKGDIAEGYSVSREKKESFPLTVTSAQKNPTAFYLCASTGDSYGYTFGSGTRLTVV.

The rearrangement links TRBV6-5 to TRBJ1-5; D is perhaps TRBD1 (5 bases). V was clipped by 0 bases and J by 1 base, with 7 bases between them. CDR3 size: 15 residues. Germline-derived CDR1 and CDR2 are MNHEY and SVGAGI. The CDR3 is CASSYSGGSNQPQHF. CDR3 DNA: TGTGCCAGCAGTTACTCGGGGGGAAGCAATCAGCCCCAGCATTTT.

CDR3 sequence (DNA): TGTGCCAGCAGTTACTCCTCCTCAGGGTGGCAAGAGACCCAGTACTTC. Amino acid sequence: CASSYSSSGWQETQYF. The chain joins TRBV6-6 to TRBJ2-5; D may be TRBD1 (5 bases). The CDR3 runs to 16 residues. V was trimmed by 0 bases and J by 2 bases, leaving 13 bases between them. CDR1 and CDR2 from the germline V gene are MNHNY and SVGAGI (reference sequence).

The rearrangement links TRBV25-1 to TRBJ1-4; D is ambiguous. The V and J ends lost 5 bases and 4 bases respectively, with 8 bases between them. This CDR3 contains 13 residues. CDR1 is MGHDK and CDR2 is SYGVNS in the germline V gene. The CDR3 region is CASSYANNEKLFF. The CDR3 coding sequence is TGTGCCAGCAGTTATGCTAATAATGAAAAACTGTTTTTT.

V gene TRBV5-1 combines with J gene TRBJ2-1; no clear D. CDR1 SGHRS and CDR2 YFSETQ come from the germline V gene. CDR3 size: 11 residues. Between the trimmed V and J ends, which lost 0 bases and 11 bases, there was a span of 6 bases. CDR3 in DNA: TGCGCCAGCAGCTTGGGGCACCAGCAGTTCTTC. It specifies CASSLGHQQFF.

The V call is TRBV5-1, the J call TRBJ2-7; 9 positions match TRBD1. This CDR3 has 15 residues. CDR1 is SGHRS and CDR2 is YFSETQ in the germline V gene. With V trimmed by 0 bases and J by 5 bases, 6 bases remained unmatched. The CDR3 loop is CASSLGGTGSHEQYF. The CDR3 region has the DNA TGCGCCAGCAGCTTGGGAGGGACAGGGTCCCACGAGCAGTACTTC. Together with reference TRBV5-1 and TRBJ2-7, the CDR3 gives the full variable domain: KAGVTQTPRYLIKTRGQQVTLSCSPISGHRSVSWYQQTPGQGLQFLFEYFSETQRNKGNFPGRFSGRQFSNSRSEMNVSTLELGDSALYLCASSLGGTGSHEQYFGPGTRLTVT.

The chain carries TRBV30 and TRBJ1-3, with unresolved D. From germline, CDR1 is GTSNPN and CDR2 SVGIG (reference sequence). This CDR3 is built from 13 residues. Trimming took 4 bases from V and 0 from J, leaving 7 bases between them. The CDR3 protein is CAWTVLSGNTIYF. The DNA of the CDR3 is TGTGCCTGGACAGTTCTCTCTGGAAACACCATATATTTT.

The rearrangement joins TRBV4-1 to TRBJ2-3; TRBD1 matches 7 bases. The V and J ends lost 0 bases and 3 bases, in that order; junction bases with no gene match: 3. The germline V gene encodes CDR1 MGHRA and CDR2 YSYEKL. The CDR3 loop spans 15 amino acids. The DNA of the CDR3 is TGCGCCAGCAGCCAAGAAGGGACAGAGACAGATACGCAGTATTTT. Translation: CASSQEGTETDTQYF.

This clone appeared once. The rearrangement joins TRBV4-2 to TRBJ2-3; 7 nucleotides agree with TRBD2. The CDR3 runs to 16 residues. The V gene's germline CDR1 is LGHNA and CDR2 YNFKEQ. V shed 1 base and J 0 bases; nucleotides not matched to a gene: 4. CDR3 DNA sequence: TGTGCCAGCAGCCAAGGGCTAGCGGATAGCACAGATACGCAGTATTTT. Translated: CASSQGLADSTDTQYF.

This clone was observed a single time. The chain combines TRBV30 with TRBJ1-6, with 8 bases lining up with TRBD1. V dropped 1 base and J dropped 7; count of bases not matched to a gene: 6. Germline V gives CDR1 GTSNPN, CDR2 SVGIG (reference sequence). The CDR3 sequence is 15 residues long. CDR3: CAWSAWTGSNSPLHF. The CDR3 nucleotides are TGTGCCTGGAGTGCTTGGACAGGGTCGAATTCACCCCTCCACTTT.

This clone was counted a single time. V is TRBV7-2 and J is TRBJ1-1; possible D gene TRBD1, 5 bases. The CDR3 runs to 16 residues. Trimming pared 6 bases from V and 0 bases from J, leaving 17 bases between. Germline assignment: CDR1 SGHTA and CDR2 FQGNSA. This CDR3 reads CASRTASPNMNTEAFF. The CDR3 region has the DNA TGTGCCAGCAGGACAGCGTCACCGAACATGAACACTGAAGCTTTCTTT.

The V call is TRBV10-3, the J call TRBJ2-3; 8 nucleotides align to TRBD1. CDR3 length: 13 amino acids. The junction had 7 bases not matched to a gene; V was cut back by 11 bases and J by 3 bases. Germline CDR1 reads ENHRY; CDR2 reads SYGVKD. This chain's CDR3 is CASGQGETDTQYF. Written as DNA, the CDR3 is TGTGCCTCCGGACAGGGTGAAACAGATACGCAGTATTTT.

This clone was observed a single time. The chain uses TRBV7-9 and TRBJ2-1, with D possibly being TRBD2 (6 bases). Germline CDR1 is SEHNR and CDR2 is FQNEAQ (reference sequence). There are 13 residues in the CDR3. The V gene lost 8 bases and the J gene lost 8 bases, with 16 bases spanning the gap. The CDR3 is CASGRDRGDEQFF. For the CDR3, the DNA is TGTGCCAGCGGGCGAGACCGCGGGGATGAGCAGTTCTTC.

The chain employs TRBV7-9 and TRBJ2-5; TRBD2 agrees at 7 bases. The CDR3 consists of 17 residues. Germline values: CDR1 SEHNR, CDR2 FQNEAQ (reference sequence). V lost 4 bases, J lost 4 bases, and 15 bases stayed unmatched. This CDR3 is CASSSQLAREGRETQYF. The DNA of the CDR3 is TGTGCCAGCAGCTCCCAGTTAGCGAGGGAGGGCCGAGAGACCCAGTACTTC.

This chain connects TRBV2 to TRBJ2-5; D might be TRBD2 (7 bases). CDR1 is SNHLY, CDR2 FYNNEI, per germline. The CDR3 has 16 residues. Trimming shortened V by 6 bases and J by 3 bases, and 20 bases separated the two germline ends. The CDR3: CASRGVGASGKETQYF. The DNA of the CDR3 is TGTGCCAGCAGGGGGGTGGGGGCTAGCGGTAAAGAGACCCAGTACTTC.

This chain uses TRBV5-4 with TRBJ1-3, with D unresolved. The germline gives CDR1 SGHNT, CDR2 YYREEE (reference sequence). Trimming took 0 bases from V and 1 from J, leaving 5 bases between them. The length of the CDR3 is 14 residues. CDR3 in amino acids: CASSLAGSGNTIYF. The CDR3 nucleotides read TGTGCCAGCAGCTTGGCCGGGTCTGGAAACACCATATATTTT.

The V gene is TRBV5-8, the J gene TRBJ2-1, with TRBD1 matching 10 bases. Germline loops: CDR1 SGHTS, CDR2 YDEGEE. The CDR3 extends over 16 amino acids. V gave up 2 bases and J gave up 7 bases; unmatched junction bases: 9. CDR3 nucleotide sequence: TGTGCCAGCAGCTTACGCCTTATGGGACAGGGGAATGAGCAGTTCTTC. As protein: CASSLRLMGQGNEQFF.

This chain links TRBV7-8 with TRBJ2-2; 7 bases agree with TRBD2. Germline lookup yields CDR1 SGHVS and CDR2 FQNEAQ. This CDR3 is built from 16 residues. With V trimmed by 5 bases and J by 0 bases, 6 bases remained unmatched. This chain's CDR3 is CASSRAGTTNTGELFF. The CDR3 DNA reads TGTGCCAGCAGCCGTGCCGGGACTACGAACACCGGGGAGCTGTTTTTT.

This clone appeared a few times. The chain employs TRBV4-2 and TRBJ1-2, with 11 bases matching TRBD1. Germline V gene lookup returns CDR1 LGHNA and CDR2 YNFKEQ. This CDR3 has 14 amino acids. The junction had 4 bases not matched to a gene; V was cut back by 3 bases and J by 7 bases. DNA for the CDR3: TGTGCCAGCAGCCACGCGGACAGGGGGCTTGGCTACACCTTC. Protein: CASSHADRGLGYTF.

This rearrangement joins TRBV7-2 to TRBJ2-7, with a possible D match to TRBD2 (6 bases). Trimming took off 5 bases at V and 3 bases at J, with 11 bases between the two ends. This CDR3 region has 13 residues. The V gene's germline CDR1 is SGHTA and CDR2 FQGNSA. Here the CDR3 reads CASSPTSGYEQYF. CDR3 nucleotides: TGTGCCAGCAGCCCGACTAGTGGCTACGAGCAGTACTTC. The variable domain in full, with the rest retrieved from reference TRBV7-2 and TRBJ2-7, is GAGVSQSPSNKVTEKGKDVELRCDPISGHTALYWYRQSLGQGLEFLIYFQGNSAPDKSGLPSDRFSAERTGGSVSTLTIQRTQQEDSAVYLCASSPTSGYEQYFGPGTRLTVT.

This clone was observed a few times. The chain carries TRBV30 and TRBJ2-1; 13 bases agree with TRBD2. Trimming cost V 2 bases and J 7 bases; bases outside gene matches: 14. Germline V gives CDR1 GTSNPN, CDR2 SVGIG (reference sequence). The CDR3 extends over 18 amino acids. The CDR3 sequence: CAWSLGTSGTNKRNEQFF. The CDR3 DNA reads as TGTGCCTGGAGTCTCGGGACTAGCGGGACCAACAAAAGGAATGAGCAGTTCTTC.

The chain couples TRBV19 to TRBJ2-5, with 9 bases lining up with TRBD2. Trimming took 1 base from V and 2 from J; bases not matched to a gene: 8. The CDR3 is 17 residues long. Per germline, CDR1 LNHDA and CDR2 SQIVND (reference sequence). CDR3 nucleotides: TGTGCCAGTAGTATAGGGGCTAGCGGGATCGCACAAGAGACCCAGTACTTC. Protein: CASSIGASGIAQETQYF.

This chain links TRBV4-2 with TRBJ1-1; 7 bases match TRBD1. Germline CDR1 LGHNA, CDR2 YNFKEQ. The CDR3 extends over 16 amino acids. The V segment lost 2 bases and the J segment 1 base; nucleotides outside the gene matches: 7. The CDR3 nucleotides read TGTGCCAGCAGCCAACCCGCACAGGGGCCGAACACTGAAGCTTTCTTT. Translated: CASSQPAQGPNTEAFF.

The chain is built from TRBV5-1 and TRBJ2-1; TRBD2 aligns across 15 bases. CDR1 SGHRS and CDR2 YFSETQ come from the germline V gene. Germline trimming cut 2 bases from V and 0 bases from J; bases unmatched to any gene: 6. The length of the CDR3 is 19 residues. This chain's CDR3 is CASSFPGLAGGDSYNEQFF. CDR3 in DNA: TGCGCCAGCAGCTTCCCGGGACTAGCGGGAGGTGACTCCTACAATGAGCAGTTCTTC.